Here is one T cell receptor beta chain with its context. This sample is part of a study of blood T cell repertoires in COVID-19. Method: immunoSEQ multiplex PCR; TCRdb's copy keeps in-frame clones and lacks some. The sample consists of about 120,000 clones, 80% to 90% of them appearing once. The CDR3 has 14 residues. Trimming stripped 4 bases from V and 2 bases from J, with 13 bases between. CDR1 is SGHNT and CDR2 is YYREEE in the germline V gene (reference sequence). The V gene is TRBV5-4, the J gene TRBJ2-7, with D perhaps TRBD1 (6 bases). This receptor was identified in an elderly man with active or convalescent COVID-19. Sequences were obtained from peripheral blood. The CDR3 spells CASSPPDRTYEQYF. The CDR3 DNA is TGTGCCAGCAGCCCCCCGGACAGAACCTACGAGCAGTACTTC.